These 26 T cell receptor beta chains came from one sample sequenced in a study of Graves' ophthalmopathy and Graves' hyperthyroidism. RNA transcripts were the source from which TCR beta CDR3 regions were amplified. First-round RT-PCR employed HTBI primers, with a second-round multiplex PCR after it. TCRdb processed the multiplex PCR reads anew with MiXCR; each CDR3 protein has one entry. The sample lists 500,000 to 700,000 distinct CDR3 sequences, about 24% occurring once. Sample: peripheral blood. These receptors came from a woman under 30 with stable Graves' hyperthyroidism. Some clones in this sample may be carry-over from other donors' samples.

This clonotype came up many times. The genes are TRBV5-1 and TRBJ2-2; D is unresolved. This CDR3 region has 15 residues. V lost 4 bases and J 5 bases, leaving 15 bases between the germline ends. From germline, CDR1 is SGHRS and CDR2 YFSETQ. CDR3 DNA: TGCGCCAGCAGCCCAGACGGCAGACGGACCGGGGAGCTGTTTTTT. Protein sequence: CASSPDGRRTGELFF.

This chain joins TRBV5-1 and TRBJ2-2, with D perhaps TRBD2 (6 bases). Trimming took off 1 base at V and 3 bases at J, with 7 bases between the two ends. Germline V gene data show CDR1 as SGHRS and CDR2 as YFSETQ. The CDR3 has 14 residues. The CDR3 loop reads CASSLREHTGELFF. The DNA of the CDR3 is TGCGCCAGCAGCTTGCGGGAGCACACCGGGGAGCTGTTTTTT.

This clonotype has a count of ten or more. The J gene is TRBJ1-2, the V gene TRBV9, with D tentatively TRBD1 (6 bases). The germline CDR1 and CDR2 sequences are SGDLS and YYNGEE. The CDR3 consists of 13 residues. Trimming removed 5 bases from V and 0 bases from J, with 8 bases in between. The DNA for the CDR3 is TGTGCCAGCAGAGGGACATCTAACTATGGCTACACCTTC. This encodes CASRGTSNYGYTF.

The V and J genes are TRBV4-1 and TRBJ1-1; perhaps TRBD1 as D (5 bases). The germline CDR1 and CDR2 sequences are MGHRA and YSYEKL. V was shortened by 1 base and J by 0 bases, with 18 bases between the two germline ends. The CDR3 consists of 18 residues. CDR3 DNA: TGCGCCAGCAGCCAAGTACCTCCGAGGGACGCAATGAACACTGAAGCTTTCTTT. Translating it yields CASSQVPPRDAMNTEAFF.

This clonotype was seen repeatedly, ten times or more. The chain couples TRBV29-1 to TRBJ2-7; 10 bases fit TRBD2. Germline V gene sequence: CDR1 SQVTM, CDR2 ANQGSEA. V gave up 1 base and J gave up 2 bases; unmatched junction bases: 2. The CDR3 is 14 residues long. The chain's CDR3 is CSVEASGGPYEQYF. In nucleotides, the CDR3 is TGCAGCGTTGAAGCTAGCGGGGGCCCCTACGAGCAGTACTTC.

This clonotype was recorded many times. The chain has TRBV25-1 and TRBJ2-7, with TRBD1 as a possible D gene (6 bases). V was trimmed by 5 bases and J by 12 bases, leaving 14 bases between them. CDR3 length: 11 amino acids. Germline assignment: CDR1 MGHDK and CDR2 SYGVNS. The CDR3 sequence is CASSIKGVLYF. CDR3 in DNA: TGTGCCAGCAGTATAAAGGGGGTTTTGTACTTC.

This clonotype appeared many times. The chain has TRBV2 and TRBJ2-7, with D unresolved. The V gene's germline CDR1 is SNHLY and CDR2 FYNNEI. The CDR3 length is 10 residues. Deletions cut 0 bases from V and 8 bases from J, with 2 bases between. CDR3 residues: CASSEAKQYF. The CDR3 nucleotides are TGTGCCAGCAGTGAAGCAAAGCAGTACTTC.

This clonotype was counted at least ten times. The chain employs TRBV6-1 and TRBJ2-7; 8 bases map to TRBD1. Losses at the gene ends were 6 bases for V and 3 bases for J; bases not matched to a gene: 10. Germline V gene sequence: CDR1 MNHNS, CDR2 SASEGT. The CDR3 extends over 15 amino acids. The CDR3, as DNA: TGTGCCAGCAGCCCTGTGACAGGGGCCGGCTACGAGCAGTACTTC. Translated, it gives CASSPVTGAGYEQYF.

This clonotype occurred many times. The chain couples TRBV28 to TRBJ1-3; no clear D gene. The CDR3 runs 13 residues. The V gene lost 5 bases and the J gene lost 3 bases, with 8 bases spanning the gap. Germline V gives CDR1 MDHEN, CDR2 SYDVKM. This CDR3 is CASSRGDGNTIYF. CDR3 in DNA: TGTGCCAGCAGTCGGGGAGATGGAAACACCATATATTTT.

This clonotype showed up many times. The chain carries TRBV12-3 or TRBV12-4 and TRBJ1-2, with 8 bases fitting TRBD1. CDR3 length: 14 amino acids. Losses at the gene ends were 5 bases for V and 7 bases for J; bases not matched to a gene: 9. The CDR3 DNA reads TGTGCCAGCAGTGGACGACAGGGGACGGTTGGCTACACCTTC. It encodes CASSGRQGTVGYTF.

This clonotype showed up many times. The DNA for the CDR3 is TGTGCCTGGAGTCTCCCAGTGACAGCGAAATCCTATGGCTACACCTTC. Its protein is CAWSLPVTAKSYGYTF. The rearrangement joins TRBV30 to TRBJ1-2; perhaps TRBD1 as D (5 bases). The V gene lost 2 bases and the J gene lost 4 bases, with 20 bases spanning the gap. CDR3 length: 16 amino acids. Germline V lookup: CDR1 GTSNPN, CDR2 SVGIG (reference sequence). Supplemented by reference TRBV30 and TRBJ1-2, the full variable domain reads SQTIHQWPATLVQPVGSPLSLECTVEGTSNPNLYWYRQAAGRGLQLLFYSVGIGQISSEVPQNLSASRPQDRQFILSSKKLLLSDSGFYLCAWSLPVTAKSYGYTFGSGTRLTVV.

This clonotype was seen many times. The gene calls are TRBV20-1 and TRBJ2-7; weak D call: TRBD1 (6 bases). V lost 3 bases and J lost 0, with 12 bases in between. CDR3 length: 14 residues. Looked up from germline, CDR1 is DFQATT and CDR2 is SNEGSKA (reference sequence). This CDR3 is CSASRDTDSYEQYF. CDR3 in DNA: TGCAGTGCTAGCCGGGACACCGACTCCTACGAGCAGTACTTC.

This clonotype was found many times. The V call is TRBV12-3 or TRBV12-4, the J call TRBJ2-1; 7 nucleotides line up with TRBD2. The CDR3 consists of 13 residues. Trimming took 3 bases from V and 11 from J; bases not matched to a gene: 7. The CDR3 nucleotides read TGTGCCAGCAGTTTGGCGGGACTACCGAAGCAGTTCTTC. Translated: CASSLAGLPKQFF.

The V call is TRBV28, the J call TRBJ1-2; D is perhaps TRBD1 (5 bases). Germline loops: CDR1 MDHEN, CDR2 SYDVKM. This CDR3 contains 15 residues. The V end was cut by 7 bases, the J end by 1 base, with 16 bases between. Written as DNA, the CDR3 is TGTGCCAGCATTTCCTCGGGGACGGTTAACTATGGCTACACCTTC. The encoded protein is CASISSGTVNYGYTF.

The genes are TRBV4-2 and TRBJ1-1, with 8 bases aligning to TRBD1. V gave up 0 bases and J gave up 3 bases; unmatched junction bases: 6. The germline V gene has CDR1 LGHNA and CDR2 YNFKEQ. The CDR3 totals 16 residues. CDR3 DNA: TGTGCCAGCAGCCAAGACCCAGGGGGCTGGTACACTGAAGCTTTCTTT. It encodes CASSQDPGGWYTEAFF.

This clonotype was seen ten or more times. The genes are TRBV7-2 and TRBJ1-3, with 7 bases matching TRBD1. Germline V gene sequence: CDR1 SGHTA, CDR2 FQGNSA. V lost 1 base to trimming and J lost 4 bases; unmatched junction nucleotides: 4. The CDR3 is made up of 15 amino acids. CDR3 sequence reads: CASSLGQGRGNTIYF. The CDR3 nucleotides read TGTGCCAGCAGCTTAGGACAGGGAAGAGGAAACACCATATATTTT.

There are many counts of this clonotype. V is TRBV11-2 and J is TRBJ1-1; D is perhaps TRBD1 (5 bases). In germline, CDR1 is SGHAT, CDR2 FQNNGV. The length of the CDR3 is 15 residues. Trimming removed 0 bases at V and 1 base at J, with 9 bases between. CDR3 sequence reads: CASSLEGVGNTEAFF. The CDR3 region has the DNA TGTGCCAGCAGCTTAGAAGGGGTAGGGAACACTGAAGCTTTCTTT.

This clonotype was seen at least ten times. The CDR3 spells CASSSMSSGNTIYF. The CDR3 DNA follows: TGCGCCAGCAGCTCGATGAGCTCTGGAAACACCATATATTTT. The chain has TRBV5-1 and TRBJ1-3; D uncertain. CDR3 size: 14 residues. In germline, CDR1 is SGHRS, CDR2 YFSETQ. V dropped 3 bases and J dropped 0 bases, with 7 bases sitting between them.

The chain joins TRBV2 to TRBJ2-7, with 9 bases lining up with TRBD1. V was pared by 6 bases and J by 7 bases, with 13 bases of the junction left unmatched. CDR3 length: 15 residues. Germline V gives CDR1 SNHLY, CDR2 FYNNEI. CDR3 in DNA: TGTGCCAGCAGCGCAACAGGGGGCGCGGGTGGGGAGCAGTACTTC. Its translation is CASSATGGAGGEQYF.

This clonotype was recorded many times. The CDR3 DNA is TGTGCCAGCAGACACCCCGGACAGGGGGCAGGCGAGCAGTACTTC. It is translated as CASRHPGQGAGEQYF. The chain is built from TRBV6-1 and TRBJ2-7, with 11 bases matching TRBD1. V dropped 6 bases and J dropped 6; count of bases not matched to a gene: 10. Germline V lookup: CDR1 MNHNS, CDR2 SASEGT. The CDR3 contains 15 residues.

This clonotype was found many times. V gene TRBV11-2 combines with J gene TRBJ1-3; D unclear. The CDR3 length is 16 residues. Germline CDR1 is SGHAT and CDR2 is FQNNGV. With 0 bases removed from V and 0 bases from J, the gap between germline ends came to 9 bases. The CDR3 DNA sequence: TGTGCCAGCAGCTTAGATCCCCGTAGCTCTGGAAACACCATATATTTT. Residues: CASSLDPRSSGNTIYF.

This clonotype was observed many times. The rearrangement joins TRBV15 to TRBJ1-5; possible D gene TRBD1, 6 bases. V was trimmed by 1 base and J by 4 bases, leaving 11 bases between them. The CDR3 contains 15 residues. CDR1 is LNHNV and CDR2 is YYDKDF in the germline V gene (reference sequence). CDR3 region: CATSRVIGGNQPQHF. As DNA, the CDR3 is TGTGCCACCAGCAGAGTGATAGGGGGAAATCAGCCCCAGCATTTT.

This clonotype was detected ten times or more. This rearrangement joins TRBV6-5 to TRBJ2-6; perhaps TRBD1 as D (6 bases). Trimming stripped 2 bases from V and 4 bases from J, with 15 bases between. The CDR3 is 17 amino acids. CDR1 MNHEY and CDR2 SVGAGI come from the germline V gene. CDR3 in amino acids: CASSYLRTGSGANVLTF. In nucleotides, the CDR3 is TGTGCCAGCAGTTACCTAAGAACAGGGTCAGGGGCCAACGTCCTGACTTTC.

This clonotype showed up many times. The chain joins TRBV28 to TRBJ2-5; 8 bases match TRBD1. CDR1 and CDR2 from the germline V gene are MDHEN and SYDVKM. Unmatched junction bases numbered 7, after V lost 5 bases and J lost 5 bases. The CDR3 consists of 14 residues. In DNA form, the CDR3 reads TGTGCCAGCAGTCGGACAGGGCCTCGGGAGACCCAGTACTTC. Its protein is CASSRTGPRETQYF.

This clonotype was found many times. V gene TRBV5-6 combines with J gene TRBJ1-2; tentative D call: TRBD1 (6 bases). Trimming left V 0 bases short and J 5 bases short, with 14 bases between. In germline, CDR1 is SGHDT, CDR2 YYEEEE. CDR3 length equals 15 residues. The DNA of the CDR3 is TGTGCCAGCAGCTTGGAAGGGGGGCGTGGATATGGCTACACCTTC. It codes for CASSLEGGRGYGYTF.

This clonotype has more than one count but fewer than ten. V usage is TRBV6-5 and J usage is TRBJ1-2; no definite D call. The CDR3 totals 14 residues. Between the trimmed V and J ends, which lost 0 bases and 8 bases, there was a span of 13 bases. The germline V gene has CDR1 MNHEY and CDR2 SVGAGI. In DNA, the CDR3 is TGTGCCAGCAGTTACTCGGGCGCAACGAGGGGCTACACCTTC. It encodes CASSYSGATRGYTF.